Listed below are T cell receptor beta chains from one sample, sequenced in a study of blood T cell repertoires in COVID-19. Measured with immunoSEQ multiplex PCR; TCRdb has only the in-frame clones, and not every one. In the table there are tens of thousands of clones, 60% to 85% of which are singletons. The sequenced sample was peripheral blood. The receptors were sampled from a human donor in a cohort sampled during active COVID-19. The CDR3 runs from the conserved cysteine through the conserved F or W. Each record gives: clone size, D gene, V gene, J gene, CDR3 DNA, CDR3 protein. The D gene is left open where the match is weak. Size values are once, few and many counts, or a class for expanded clones, and some rows have none.

>NA|TRBD2|TRBV5-6|TRBJ2-7
TGTGCCAGCAGCCTGGGACTAGCGGACTACGAGCAGTACTTC
CASSLGLADYEQYF
>NA|TRBD2|TRBV3-1/TRBV3-2|TRBJ2-2
TGTGCCAGCAGCCAAGACCCTAGCGGGAGGACCGGGGAGCTGTTTTTT
CASSQDPSGRTGELFF
>NA|NA|TRBV2|TRBJ1-3
TGTGCCAGCGGGGGGGCCCTGGGAAACACCATATATTTT
CASGGALGNTIYF
>NA|TRBD2|TRBV4-3|TRBJ2-2
TGCGCCAGCAGCCCTAGCGGGAAGAACACCGGGGAGCTGTTTTTT
CASSPSGKNTGELFF
>NA|TRBD1|TRBV19|TRBJ2-1
TGTGCCAGTAGTAGCCTCGGGACAGCTGGAGAGGAGCAGTTCTTC
CASSSLGTAGEEQFF
>NA|TRBD2|TRBV30|TRBJ2-2
TGTGCCTGGAGTCTTGGAAGGGCGGGAGGACTGGGGGAGCTGTTTTTT
CAWSLGRAGGLGELFF
>NA|NA|TRBV10-3|TRBJ2-7
TGTGCCATCAGGCGACAGCCAGCCCACGAGCAGTACTTC
CAIRRQPAHEQYF
>once|TRBD1|TRBV11-2|TRBJ1-2
TGTGCCAGCAGCGAAATTCTGGGACAGGGCGTCTTTGGCTACACCTTC
CASSEILGQGVFGYTF
>NA|TRBD2|TRBV30|TRBJ2-3
TGTGCCTGGAGTGTACTACTAGCGGGGGCTAGAGATACGCAGTATTTT
CAWSVLLAGARDTQYF
>once|NA|TRBV5-6|TRBJ1-2
TGTGCCAGCAGCTTGGGGTTTGCGGTCTCAAACACCTTC
CASSLGFAVSNTF
>few|NA|TRBV4-3|TRBJ1-2
TGCGCCAGCAGCCCCGCGGGGGGAGGTTCGATCAGCTATGGCTACACCTTC
CASSPAGGGSISYGYTF
>few|TRBD2|TRBV28|TRBJ2-1
TGTGCCAGCAGTTTATATGGCGGGAGTCGAAATGAGCAGTTCTTC
CASSLYGGSRNEQFF
>NA|NA|TRBV29-1|TRBJ1-2
TGCAGCGTTGAACATCGACAGTCTGCCTACGGCTACACCTTC
CSVEHRQSAYGYTF
>NA|NA|TRBV24-1|TRBJ2-1
TGTGCCACCAGTGGTAATGGGGAGTTTCTTATCGACGATGAGCAGTTCTTC
CATSGNGEFLIDDEQFF
>NA|TRBD1|TRBV6-5|TRBJ1-1
TGTGCCAGCAGTCCCATAGGACAGGGGAGGACTGAAGCTTTCTTT
CASSPIGQGRTEAFF
>NA|NA|TRBV21-1|TRBJ1-6
TGTGCCAGCAGCAGGGGCAGGGCTAATAATTCACCCCTCCACTTT
CASSRGRANNSPLHF
>once|TRBD1|TRBV5-6|TRBJ1-2
TGTGCCAGCAGCTTGCCAGGACAGGGGTACGATGGCTACACCTTC
CASSLPGQGYDGYTF
>NA|TRBD1|TRBV19|TRBJ1-4
TGTGCCAGTAGTCTCCTAGGGGGCACAACTAATGAAAAACTGTTTTTT
CASSLLGGTTNEKLFF
>NA|TRBD1|TRBV7-3|TRBJ2-5
TGTGCCAGCAGCGCGAGGGACAGGGTGCTCCAAGAGACCCAGTACTTC
CASSARDRVLQETQYF
>NA|NA|TRBV28|TRBJ2-1
TGTGCCAGCAGTTTATTGTCAGCAGGTCATGAGCAGTTCTTC
CASSLLSAGHEQFF
>few|TRBD2|TRBV7-6|TRBJ2-1
TGTGCCAGCAGCTTTCCCGGGACTAAAGGCAATGAGCAGTTCTTC
CASSFPGTKGNEQFF
>NA|TRBD1|TRBV28|TRBJ1-5
TGTGCCAGCAGTTTAGTTCGTTCGAACAGGGGGAGCAATCAGCCCCAGCATTTT
CASSLVRSNRGSNQPQHF
>NA|NA|TRBV29-1|TRBJ2-7
TGCAGCGTCCGCGACAAGCTTGGGGAGCAGTACTTC
CSVRDKLGEQYF
>NA|NA|TRBV13|TRBJ2-3
TGTGCCAGCAGCTTACCTAGCCCCTCAGATACGCAGTATTTT
CASSLPSPSDTQYF
>few|NA|TRBV6-2/TRBV6-3|TRBJ1-1
TGTGCCAGCAGTTACACGCGGAACACTGAAGCTTTCTTT
CASSYTRNTEAFF
>NA|NA|TRBV3-1/TRBV3-2|TRBJ2-7
TGTGCCAGCAGTCAGACTCAAGACGAGCAGTACTTC
CASSQTQDEQYF
>NA|NA|TRBV11-2|TRBJ2-7
TGTGCCAGCAGCTTAGGGGGGGCGGGAGTAGTCTACGAGCAGTACTTC
CASSLGGAGVVYEQYF
>NA|TRBD1|TRBV27|TRBJ1-2
TGTGCCAGCAGCCGGACAGGGATGGAGGACTATGGCTACACCTTC
CASSRTGMEDYGYTF
>NA|TRBD1|TRBV28|TRBJ2-5
TGTGCCAGCAGTTCCTACAGGGGTGGAGAGACCCAGTACTTC
CASSSYRGGETQYF
>NA|TRBD2|TRBV20-1|TRBJ2-6
TGCAGTGCCAGTCCGGGACTAGCTTCGGGGGCCAACGTCCTGACTTTC
CSASPGLASGANVLTF
>NA|TRBD1|TRBV20-1|TRBJ2-6
TGCAGTGCTAGTCTACAGGGGGCTCAATTTGCTGGGGCCAACGTCCTGACTTTC
CSASLQGAQFAGANVLTF
>NA|TRBD2|TRBV9|TRBJ2-1
TGTGCCAGCAGCCCCCAGCGGGGGAGCTCCTACAATGAGCAGTTCTTC
CASSPQRGSSYNEQFF
>NA|TRBD2|TRBV7-2|TRBJ2-5
TGTGCCAGCAGCATCGGACTAGCGGGAGGTGGATGGGGGGAGACCCAGTACTTC
CASSIGLAGGGWGETQYF
>NA|NA|TRBV20-1|TRBJ2-5
TGCAGTGCTAGGCCCCTAGTGGCCCAGTACTTC
CSARPLVAQYF
>NA|NA|TRBV28|TRBJ2-5
TGTGCCAGCAGTTTTCAGGTGGAAATGGAGACCCAGTACTTC
CASSFQVEMETQYF
>NA|NA|TRBV19|TRBJ2-7
TGTGCCAGTAGTATGTCGTTGGCCAGGGTCTACGAGCAGTACTTC
CASSMSLARVYEQYF
>NA|TRBD1|TRBV28|TRBJ2-1
TGTGCCAGCATTAGTAAAACAGGGGACAGGTACAATGAGCAGTTCTTC
CASISKTGDRYNEQFF
>NA|NA|TRBV14|TRBJ2-7
TGTGCCAGCAGCCAGGCCGGGACTGCGCTCTACGAGCAGTACTTC
CASSQAGTALYEQYF
>NA|NA|TRBV14|TRBJ2-4
TGTGCCAGCAGCCAAGGGAGGCTATCTCCAGAGGCGAAAAACATTCAGTACTTC
CASSQGRLSPEAKNIQYF
>NA|NA|TRBV28|TRBJ1-3
TGTGCCAGCAGCCTACATTCGACAGCCTCTGGAAACACCATATATTTT
CASSLHSTASGNTIYF
>NA|NA|TRBV28|TRBJ1-1
TGTGCCAGCAGTTCTGACGGACTGAGTACTGAAGCTTTCTTT
CASSSDGLSTEAFF
>NA|TRBD2|TRBV7-9|TRBJ2-1
TGTGCCAGCAGTCCAGACCGGGGGGGTCAGGATGAGCAGTTCTTC
CASSPDRGGQDEQFF